The next 21 T cell receptor beta chains were all read from a single sample in a study of post-analysis software for immune sequencing data. Regarding the study as a whole: Relative to controls, patients had 4 or 5 TRBV segments at higher frequency, with TRBV5-6, TRBV5-1 and TRBV20-1 among these.

Carried by the TCR beta cDNA libraries were unique molecular identifiers. In TCRdb, the PCR reads were re-called with MiXCR into one record per CDR3 protein. Counted here are roughly 800,000 distinct CDR3 sequences, around 27% occurring once; the ten biggest clones make up under 0.7%. Their cognate antigens are unknown. The sample consisted of blood. These receptor sequences come from a girl aged 10 to 17 with multiple sclerosis.

The V and J genes are TRBV27 and TRBJ2-1, with D possibly being TRBD1 (5 bases). In germline, CDR1 is MNHEY, CDR2 SMNVEV (reference sequence). Trimming took off 6 bases at V and 8 bases at J, with 11 bases between the two ends. This CDR3 is built from 12 residues. The CDR3 sequence: CASSRALDEQFF. The CDR3 region has the DNA TGTGCCAGCAGCAGGGCCCTCGATGAGCAGTTCTTC.

This clonotype has a handful of counts. The V call is TRBV15, the J call TRBJ1-4, with a possible D match to TRBD1 (5 bases). The CDR3 has 17 residues. Trimming removed 1 base from V and 4 bases from J, with 16 bases in between. The germline CDR1 and CDR2 sequences are LNHNV and YYDKDF (reference sequence). The CDR3 spells CATSRGQRASVNEKLFF. The CDR3 DNA sequence: TGTGCCACCAGCAGAGGACAGAGGGCATCGGTTAATGAAAAACTGTTTTTT.

This sequence joins TRBV20-1 and TRBJ2-1; tentative D call: TRBD2 (5 bases). The V end was cut by 4 bases, the J end by 3 bases, with 19 bases between. The CDR3 consists of 16 residues. Germline V lookup: CDR1 DFQATT, CDR2 SNEGSKA (reference sequence). CDR3 region: CSATGQEGRGYNEQFF. CDR3 sequence (DNA): TGCAGTGCTACCGGTCAAGAAGGGAGAGGCTACAATGAGCAGTTCTTC.

The chain joins TRBV5-5 to TRBJ2-1; 9 positions agree with TRBD2. This CDR3 is 16 amino acids long. V shed 2 bases and J 7 bases; nucleotides not matched to a gene: 10. Germline CDR1 is SGHKS and CDR2 is YYEKEE (reference sequence). CDR3 sequence: CASSFPPSGIGNEQFF. As DNA, the CDR3 is TGTGCCAGCAGCTTTCCCCCTAGCGGGATTGGGAATGAGCAGTTCTTC. The variable domain in full, with the rest retrieved from reference TRBV5-5 and TRBJ2-1, is DAGVTQSPTHLIKTRGQQVTLRCSPISGHKSVSWYQQVLGQGPQFIFQYYEKEERGRGNFPDRFSARQFPNYSSELNVNALLLGDSALYLCASSFPPSGIGNEQFFGPGTRLTVL.

The chain combines TRBV2 with TRBJ2-5; tentatively, D is TRBD1 or TRBD2 (6 bases each). This CDR3 region has 13 residues. V lost 6 bases and J 5 bases, leaving 13 bases between the germline ends. CDR1 is SNHLY, CDR2 FYNNEI, per germline. The CDR3 DNA follows: TGTGCCAGCAGGAGGGGGACTTCGGAGACCCAGTACTTC. Amino acids: CASRRGTSETQYF.

This clonotype occurred a few times. V usage is TRBV9 and J usage is TRBJ2-3; no definite D call. V lost 4 bases and J 6 bases, leaving 12 bases between the germline ends. Germline-derived CDR1 and CDR2 are SGDLS and YYNGEE. There are 13 residues in the CDR3. As DNA, the CDR3 is TGTGCCAGCAGCAGGGATGTCGGGGATACGCAGTATTTT. Its translation is CASSRDVGDTQYF.

This clonotype was found a few times. This chain uses TRBV4-1 with TRBJ2-3; D ambiguous. This CDR3 is built from 15 residues. Trimming pared 1 base from V and 2 bases from J, leaving 10 bases between. Germline V gene sequence: CDR1 MGHRA, CDR2 YSYEKL. Here the CDR3 reads CASSQGWGSTDTQYF. DNA for the CDR3: TGCGCCAGCAGCCAAGGTTGGGGATCCACAGATACGCAGTATTTT.

This clonotype was picked up one time. The chain recombines TRBV7-9 with TRBJ2-3; the D gene is possibly TRBD1 (6 bases). Trimming took 8 bases from V and 5 from J, leaving 17 bases between them. The CDR3 has 14 amino acids. Germline lookup yields CDR1 SEHNR and CDR2 FQNEAQ (reference sequence). Here the CDR3 DNA reads TGTGCCAGCGGGGAAGGGACAACAGGAGATACGCAGTATTTT. This translates into CASGEGTTGDTQYF.

V gene TRBV29-1 combines with J gene TRBJ2-5; the D is unclear. CDR1 SQVTM and CDR2 ANQGSEA come from the germline V gene. V lost 0 bases and J 1 base, leaving 9 bases between the germline ends. The CDR3 extends over 14 amino acids. CDR3 loop: CSVEDRSVQETQYF. In DNA, the CDR3 is TGCAGCGTTGAAGATCGGTCGGTCCAAGAGACCCAGTACTTC. Full variable domain (outside the CDR3, taken from reference TRBV29-1 and TRBJ2-5): SAVISQKPSRDICQRGTSLTIQCQVDSQVTMMFWYRQQPGQSLTLIATANQGSEATYESGFVIDKFPISRPNLTFSTLTVSNMSPEDSSIYLCSVEDRSVQETQYFGPGTRLLVL.

V usage is TRBV9 and J usage is TRBJ2-1, with a weak D call TRBD2 (6 bases). The germline CDR1 and CDR2 sequences are SGDLS and YYNGEE. This CDR3 has 15 residues. The V end lost 0 bases, the J end lost 4 bases, and 11 bases lay between the germline ends. Here the CDR3 reads CASSVGAGRYNEQFF. Written as DNA, the CDR3 is TGTGCCAGCAGCGTAGGCGCGGGAAGGTACAATGAGCAGTTCTTC.

The genes are TRBV12-3 or TRBV12-4 and TRBJ2-5; weak D call: TRBD2 (7 bases). This CDR3 is 20 amino acids long. V lost 4 bases to trimming and J lost 5 bases, with 32 bases between them. This CDR3 is CASSSGPRARRGGVRETQYF. CDR3 nucleotides: TGTGCCAGCAGTTCCGGACCCAGGGCAAGGAGGGGGGGTGTTCGGGAGACCCAGTACTTC.

The sample holds a few counts of this clonotype. V usage is TRBV20-1 and J usage is TRBJ2-7; D is ambiguous. The CDR3 covers 15 residues. The V end was cut by 5 bases, the J end by 7 bases, with 24 bases between. CDR1 DFQATT and CDR2 SNEGSKA come from the germline V gene (reference sequence). CDR3 sequence (DNA): TGCAGTGCTGCTGCGTGGGAAAAGGGTACCAATGAGCAGTACTTC. This sequence encodes CSAAAWEKGTNEQYF.

Only a few counts were recorded for this clonotype. CDR3 region: CASRAGTGQYF. As DNA, the CDR3 is TGTGCCAGCAGGGCCGGGACGGGGCAGTATTTT. This rearrangement joins TRBV12-3 or TRBV12-4 to TRBJ2-3; D might be TRBD1 or TRBD2, each matching 5 bases. The CDR3 runs to 11 residues. V was trimmed by 6 bases and J by 11 bases, leaving 12 bases between them.

The chain combines TRBV5-5 with TRBJ2-7, with TRBD2 as a possible D gene (6 bases). With 4 bases removed from V and 0 bases from J, the gap between germline ends came to 20 bases. Germline V gives CDR1 SGHKS, CDR2 YYEKEE (reference sequence). There are 17 residues in the CDR3. The CDR3 DNA follows: TGTGCCAGCAGCGGGGGGAATGTGGGTGCGCTCTCCTACGAGCAGTACTTC. Protein product: CASSGGNVGALSYEQYF.

This clonotype was seen more than once but under ten times. Compared with germline, one end of the junction differs, possibly owing to a read error. The chain is built from TRBV7-9 and TRBJ1-2, with 9 bases aligning to TRBD1. Germline V gene lookup returns CDR1 SEHNR and CDR2 FQNEAQ (reference sequence). This CDR3 is 16 amino acids long. The DNA for the CDR3 is TGTGCCAGCAGCTTAGCGTGGACAGGGGCTAACTACGGCTACACCTTC. Translated, it gives CASSLAWTGANYGYTF.

J is TRBJ1-2 and V is TRBV7-8; 8 bases line up with TRBD1. The trim removed 2 bases at V and 6 bases at J, leaving 11 bases unmatched. The CDR3 is made up of 16 amino acids. In germline, CDR1 is SGHVS, CDR2 FQNEAQ. This CDR3 reads CASSLSPGQANHGYTF. CDR3 nucleotides: TGTGCCAGCAGCTTAAGTCCGGGACAGGCGAACCATGGCTACACCTTC.

V and J are TRBV5-1 and TRBJ2-3, with a tentative D call TRBD2 (6 bases). Germline CDR1 reads SGHRS; CDR2 reads YFSETQ. The CDR3 is made up of 15 amino acids. Trimming cost V 0 bases and J 5 bases, with 13 bases left between them. This chain's CDR3 is CASSLDGRLIDTQYF. DNA for the CDR3: TGCGCCAGCAGCTTGGATGGGAGGTTAATAGATACGCAGTATTTT.

This clonotype appeared a few times. V is TRBV15 and J is TRBJ2-5, with unresolved D. Germline V CDR1 and CDR2: LNHNV, YYDKDF (reference sequence). This CDR3 region has 13 residues. V was pared by 1 base and J by 4 bases, with 7 bases between. CDR3 sequence reads: CATSRGLLETQYF. CDR3 bases: TGTGCCACCAGCAGAGGCCTCTTAGAGACCCAGTACTTC.

The chain recombines TRBV28 with TRBJ1-5, with a tentative D call TRBD1 (5 bases). Trimming took off 9 bases at V and 0 bases at J, with 21 bases between the two ends. Germline V gene data show CDR1 as MDHEN and CDR2 as SYDVKM. This CDR3 comprises 17 residues. CDR3 bases: TGTGCCAGACTCCAGGGCTACGGGTCCCATAGCAATCAGCCCCAGCATTTT. This sequence encodes CARLQGYGSHSNQPQHF. The entire variable domain, with the rest obtained from reference TRBV28 and TRBJ1-5, is as follows: DVKVTQSSRYLVKRTGEKVFLECVQDMDHENMFWYRQDPGLGLRLIYFSYDVKMKEKGDIPEGYSVSREKKERFSLILESASTNQTSMYLCARLQGYGSHSNQPQHFGDGTRLSIL.

This clonotype occurred a few times. CDR3 sequence reads: CASSQDRANYGYTF. Written as DNA, the CDR3 is TGCGCCAGCAGCCAGGACCGGGCCAACTATGGCTACACCTTC. This chain connects TRBV4-3 to TRBJ1-2; D call uncertain. Germline V gene sequence: CDR1 LGHNA, CDR2 YSLEER. Deletions cut 3 bases from V and 2 bases from J, with 10 bases between. This CDR3 spans 14 amino acids.

This clonotype was recorded only once. V and J are TRBV20-1 and TRBJ1-3; 10 bases map to TRBD1. The germline gives CDR1 DFQATT, CDR2 SNEGSKA (reference sequence). The CDR3 extends over 15 amino acids. J was trimmed by 3 bases and V by 5 bases; bases with no gene match: 7. The CDR3 here is CSALRQGAGGNTIYF. CDR3 nucleotides: TGCAGTGCTTTACGACAGGGGGCAGGTGGAAACACCATATATTTT.